This TCR beta chain comes out of a study of CD8 T cells in Susac syndrome. Study results and caveats: Maximal CD8+ clonal expansion in Susac was observed within TEMRA cells and among active patients.

RNA, at about 0.5 to 1 ug, was reverse transcribed with random hexamers. Amplification of TCR beta CDR3 by immunoSEQ multiplex PCR spanned 54 Vbeta and 13 Jbeta. From the immunoSEQ multiplex PCR reads, TCRdb called clonotypes with MiXCR, one entry per CDR3 protein. The table shows 100,000 or so distinct CDR3 sequences, with around 95% occurring only once. The germline V gene has CDR1 SGHRS and CDR2 YFSETQ. The CDR3 length is 13 residues. The germline V and J ends were trimmed by 4 bases and 3 bases, with 10 bases remaining between them. The study sequenced TCR beta in blood CD8+ and CD4+ T cells. Both CD4+ and CD8+ T cells were negatively isolated, and TEMRA cells underwent FACS enrichment. This clonotype was recorded once. Its antigen is not known.

The sequence derives from a human donor with Susac syndrome. Sequenced input: CD8+ T cells from PBMCs. The rearrangement uses TRBV5-1 and TRBJ1-1; D possibly corresponds to TRBD1 (5 bases). CDR3 nucleotide sequence: TGCGCCAGCAGCCCCTCCAGGGACACTGAAGCTTTCTTT. It codes for CASSPSRDTEAFF.